The present T cell receptor beta chain was sequenced within a study of sequential checkpoint blockade in melanoma. Study context: First-line arms were nivolumab then ipilimumab, or the reverse, randomized 1:1.

This sample's treatment: randomized to nivolumab then ipilimumab (arm A) or the reverse (arm B). From thawed PBMCs, live CD3+CD8+ cells negative for CD19 and CD56 were sorted. Profiled with immunoSEQ multiplex PCR; TCRdb holds only in-frame clones, not every one. In the table there are 20,000 or so clones, around 75% of which are singletons. There are 14 residues in the CDR3. Germline CDR1 reads MNHEY; CDR2 reads SMNVEV (reference sequence). The V and J ends lost 2 bases and 1 base, in that order; junction bases with no gene match: 0. The sequencing here drew on CD8+ T cells sorted from blood (inferred from file names), taken from a patient given nivolumab and ipilimumab in sequence. The sequence was collected from a human donor with melanoma. This rearrangement joins TRBV27 to TRBJ2-7, with TRBD1 matching over 9 bases. The DNA for the CDR3 is TGTGCCAGCAGTTTAGACAGGGGGTCCTACGAGCAGTACTTC. It translates to CASSLDRGSYEQYF.